This T cell receptor beta chain was recorded in a study of blood T cell repertoires in COVID-19. Study summary: COVID-19 samples collected from the United States, Italy and Spain covered acute and convalescent phases. The cDNA or gDNA used as material had been derived from T cells, B-cell-depleted T cells, or PBMCs.

Trimming took 4 bases from V and 4 from J, leaving 14 bases between them. This CDR3 is 15 amino acids long. Germline-derived CDR1 and CDR2 are SGDLS and YYNGEE. Authors' processing steps: Nucleated cell counts were estimated from reference gene primer amplification. The repertoire was sequenced with immunoSEQ multiplex PCR; TCRdb's copy has only in-frame clones and lacks some. V and J calls and clone size are as listed in that table; D and trimming were resolved from the DNA. The sample records roughly 140,000 clones, around 81% being singletons. This chain uses TRBV9 with TRBJ2-2; D might be TRBD2 (6 bases). This TCR was recovered from a human donor with acute or convalescent COVID-19. The donor label of this sample is uncertain. The material sequenced was peripheral blood. CDR3 in amino acids: CASSPGAGGTGELFF. In DNA form, the CDR3 reads TGTGCCAGCAGCCCCGGGGCCGGGGGCACCGGGGAGCTGTTTTTT. The variable domain in full, completed from reference TRBV9 and TRBJ2-2, reads DSGVTQTPKHLITATGQRVTLRCSPRSGDLSVYWYQQSLDQGLQFLIQYYNGEERAKGNILERFSAQQFPDLHSELNLSSLELGDSALYFCASSPGAGGTGELFFGEGSRLTVL.